The 7 T cell receptor beta chains given below trace back to one sample, sequenced in a study of CD8 T cells in Susac syndrome (dated by TCRdb to between 2019 and 2020). The library was obtained by the immunoSEQ multiplex PCR assay. RNA was extracted using the RNeasy kit, and roughly 0.5 to 1 ug of the RNA was reverse transcribed with random hexamers. TCRdb redid the processing of the public reads, applying fastp at Q25 and MiXCR, and retained in-frame beta chains. Identical CDR3 proteins give one entry, which carries the most common genes and DNA. This sample holds about 100,000 distinct CDR3 sequences; approximately 95% were observed only once. The ten largest clones capture 0.25% to 0.35% of the sample. Sequences were obtained from CD8+ T cells from PBMCs. These receptors came from a human donor with Susac syndrome.

J is TRBJ2-1 and V is TRBV3-1; tentatively, D is TRBD2 (5 bases). Germline lookup yields CDR1 LGHDT and CDR2 YNNKEL (reference sequence). The CDR3 sequence is 15 residues long. The V gene lost 0 bases and the J gene lost 4 bases, with 10 bases spanning the gap. The CDR3 reads CASSQDTGRYNEQFF. The CDR3 region has the DNA TGTGCCAGCAGCCAAGATACGGGAAGGTACAATGAGCAGTTCTTC.

The V call is TRBV27, the J call TRBJ2-7; D call uncertain. V was pared by 3 bases and J by 0 bases, with 9 bases between. The CDR3 runs to 14 residues. Germline-derived CDR1 and CDR2 are MNHEY and SMNVEV (reference sequence). The CDR3 loop reads CASSLGSLSYEQYF. The CDR3 DNA follows: TGTGCCAGCAGTTTGGGCAGCCTCTCCTACGAGCAGTACTTC.

The chain combines TRBV29-1 with TRBJ2-4, with 9 bases identical to TRBD2. The trim removed 0 bases at V and 2 bases at J, leaving 11 bases unmatched. The length of the CDR3 is 18 residues. Germline CDR1 and CDR2: SQVTM and ANQGSEA. CDR3 amino acids: CSVEDFTGLAGTKNIQYF. The CDR3 DNA sequence: TGCAGCGTTGAAGATTTTACTGGCCTAGCGGGGACCAAAAACATTCAGTACTTC.

The chain has TRBV10-2 and TRBJ1-5, with unresolved D. The germline V and J ends were trimmed by 4 bases and 3 bases, with 7 bases remaining between them. The germline CDR1 and CDR2 sequences are WSHSY and SAAADI. The CDR3 is made up of 13 amino acids. CDR3 in amino acids: CASSVSSNQPQHF. The DNA for the CDR3 is TGCGCCAGCAGTGTTAGTTCCAATCAGCCCCAGCATTTT.

The chain recombines TRBV7-6 with TRBJ2-5; 8 nucleotides agree with TRBD1. The CDR3 has 14 residues. Losses at the gene ends were 5 bases for V and 3 bases for J; bases not matched to a gene: 5. Looked up from germline, CDR1 is SGHVS and CDR2 is FNYEAQ. CDR3 bases: TGTGCCAGCAGCATAGGACAGGGCAAAGAGACCCAGTACTTC. Translating it yields CASSIGQGKETQYF.

This clonotype was seen once. The gene calls are TRBV7-9 and TRBJ1-4; D is ambiguous. The CDR3 consists of 16 residues. V was cut by 3 bases and J by 0 bases, with 11 bases left in between. CDR1 and CDR2 (germline): SEHNR, FQNEAQ (reference sequence). DNA of the CDR3: TGTGCCAGCAGCTTGGGAACCATTGCAACTAATGAAAAACTGTTTTTT. Translation: CASSLGTIATNEKLFF.

This chain joins TRBV7-9 and TRBJ1-1; D remains ambiguous. Germline values: CDR1 SEHNR, CDR2 FQNEAQ (reference sequence). The V and J ends lost 4 bases and 7 bases respectively, with 7 bases between them. This CDR3 has 11 amino acids. As DNA, the CDR3 is TGTGCCAGCAGCTCCACGGGTGAAGCTTTCTTT. Its translation: CASSSTGEAFF.